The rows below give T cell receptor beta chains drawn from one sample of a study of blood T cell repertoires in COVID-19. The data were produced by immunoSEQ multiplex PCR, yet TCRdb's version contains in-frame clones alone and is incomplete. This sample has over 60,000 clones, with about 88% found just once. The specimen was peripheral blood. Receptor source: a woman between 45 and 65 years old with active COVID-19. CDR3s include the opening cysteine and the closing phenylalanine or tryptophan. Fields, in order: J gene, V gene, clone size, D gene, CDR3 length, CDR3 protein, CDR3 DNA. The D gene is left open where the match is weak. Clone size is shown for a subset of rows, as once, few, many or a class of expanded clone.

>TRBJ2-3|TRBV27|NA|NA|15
CASNPSLESTDTQYF
TGTGCCAGCAACCCATCACTGGAGTCCACAGATACGCAGTATTTT
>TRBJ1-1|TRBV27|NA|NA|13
CASSPNLNTEAFF
TGTGCCAGCAGTCCCAATTTGAACACTGAAGCTTTCTTT
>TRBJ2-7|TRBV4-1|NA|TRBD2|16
CASSPTTSGPTYEQYF
TGCGCCAGCAGCCCAACGACTAGCGGGCCCACCTACGAGCAGTACTTC
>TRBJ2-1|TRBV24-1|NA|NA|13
CATSDFQSREQFF
TGTGCCACCAGTGATTTCCAGAGCAGGGAGCAGTTCTTC
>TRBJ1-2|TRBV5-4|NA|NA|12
CASSLDERGYTF
TGTGCCAGCAGCCTGGACGAGCGTGGCTACACCTTC
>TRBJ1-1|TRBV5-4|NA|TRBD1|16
CASSAGTGTMNTEAFF
TGTGCCAGCAGCGCCGGGACAGGGACCATGAACACTGAAGCTTTCTTT
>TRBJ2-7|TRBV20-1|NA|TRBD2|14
CSASPPGGAYEQYF
TGCAGTGCTAGTCCCCCCGGGGGGGCCTACGAGCAGTACTTC
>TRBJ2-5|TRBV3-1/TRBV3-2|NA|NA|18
CASSQDLLWGQGRETQYF
TGTGCCAGCAGCCAAGATCTTCTTTGGGGGCAAGGCCGAGAGACCCAGTACTTC
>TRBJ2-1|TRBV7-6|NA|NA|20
CASSLEPAELLPGSYNEQFF
TGTGCCAGCAGCTTAGAACCAGCGGAGCTCCTACCGGGGTCCTACAATGAGCAGTTCTTC
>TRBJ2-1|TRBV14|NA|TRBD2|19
CASSQRGGTSGRVQNEQFF
TGTGCCAGCAGCCAAAGAGGGGGCACTAGCGGGAGGGTACAAAATGAGCAGTTCTTC
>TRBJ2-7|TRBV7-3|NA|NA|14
CASSLWSGSYEQYF
TGTGCCAGCAGCTTATGGAGCGGGTCTTACGAGCAGTACTTC
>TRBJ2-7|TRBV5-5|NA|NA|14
CASSFTLALGEQYF
TGTGCCAGCAGCTTCACACTAGCTCTTGGCGAGCAGTACTTC
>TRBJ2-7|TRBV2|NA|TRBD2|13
CASSSAGVREQYF
TGTGCCAGCAGTTCAGCGGGAGTGCGTGAGCAGTACTTC
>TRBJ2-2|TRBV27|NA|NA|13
CASRNRNTGELFF
TGTGCCAGCAGGAACAGGAACACCGGGGAGCTGTTTTTT
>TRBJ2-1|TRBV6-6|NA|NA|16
CASSYDPEPGYNEQFF
TGTGCCAGCAGTTATGACCCGGAGCCTGGCTACAATGAGCAGTTCTTC
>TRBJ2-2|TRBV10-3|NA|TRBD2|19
CASFAGLAGAEKYTGELFF
TGTGCCTCCTTTGCAGGACTAGCGGGAGCAGAAAAATACACCGGGGAGCTGTTTTTT
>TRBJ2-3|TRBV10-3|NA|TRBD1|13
CATGTGGADTQYF
TGTGCCACCGGGACAGGGGGCGCAGATACGCAGTATTTT
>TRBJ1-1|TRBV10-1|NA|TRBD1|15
CASSEGTGTNTEAFF
TGCGCCAGCAGTGAGGGGACAGGGACAAACACTGAAGCTTTCTTT
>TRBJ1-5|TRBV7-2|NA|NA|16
CASSLVSRASNQPQHF
TGTGCCAGCAGCTTAGTAAGCAGAGCGAGCAATCAGCCCCAGCATTTT
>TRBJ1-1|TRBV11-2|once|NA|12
CASSLRRTEAFF
TGTGCCAGCAGCTTACGTCGTACTGAAGCTTTCTTT
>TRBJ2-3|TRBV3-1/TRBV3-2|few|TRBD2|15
CASSQIAGGTDTQYF
TGTGCCAGCAGCCAAATAGCGGGAGGGACGGATACGCAGTATTTT
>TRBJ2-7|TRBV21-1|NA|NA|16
CASNPASGSPAYEQYF
TGTGCCAGCAACCCCGCTAGCGGGAGTCCGGCCTACGAGCAGTACTTC
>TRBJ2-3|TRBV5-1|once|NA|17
CASSLAAGGGHTDTQYF
TGCGCCAGCAGCTTGGCGGCTGGTGGGGGACACACAGATACGCAGTATTTT
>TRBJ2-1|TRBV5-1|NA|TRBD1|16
CASSSSEGQGRNEQFF
TGCGCCAGCAGCTCCTCCGAGGGACAGGGGAGGAATGAGCAGTTCTTC
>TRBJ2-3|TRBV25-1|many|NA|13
CASSGASTDTQYF
TGTGCCAGCAGTGGGGCTAGCACAGATACGCAGTATTTT
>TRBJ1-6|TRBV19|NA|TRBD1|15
CASTPQGTENSPLHF
TGTGCCAGTACTCCCCAGGGGACAGAGAATTCACCCCTCCACTTT
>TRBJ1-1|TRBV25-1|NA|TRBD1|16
CASRPGTGLGTTEAFF
TGTGCCAGCAGGCCTGGGACAGGGTTAGGGACCACTGAAGCTTTCTTT
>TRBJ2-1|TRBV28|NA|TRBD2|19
CASSFIGQGRLAGDKEQFF
TGTGCCAGCAGTTTCATAGGACAGGGTAGGCTAGCGGGAGATAAGGAGCAGTTCTTC